Shown below are 25 T cell receptor beta chains from a single sample sequenced in a study of blood T cell repertoires in COVID-19 (dated by TCRdb to about 2020). Libraries were constructed by the immunoSEQ multiplex PCR assay. The immuneACCESS repertoire file appears here via TCRdb, limited to in-frame rearrangements. These files lack a portion of the clones; in checked studies, under half of the deficit traces to unresolved V genes, and the cause of the others is not known. A total of roughly 520,000 clones appear in this sample, 88% of them only once. Around 1.9% of the sample lies in the top ten. Material: PBMCs or T cells enriched from blood (not recorded which). Source of these receptors: a woman aged 35 to 49 who had recovered from COVID-19.

J is TRBJ1-6 and V is TRBV7-2, with D unresolved. Germline loops: CDR1 SGHTA, CDR2 FQGNSA. V dropped 1 base and J dropped 9 bases, with 16 bases sitting between them. The CDR3 spans 16 residues. Here the CDR3 reads CASSLGSSGVGSPLHF. Written as DNA, the CDR3 is TGTGCCAGCAGCTTAGGTTCCAGCGGCGTCGGTTCACCCCTCCACTTT.

The rearrangement uses TRBV18 and TRBJ2-1; 10 nucleotides match TRBD2. Germline CDR1 reads KGHSH; CDR2 reads LQKENI. Germline trimming cut 3 bases from V and 7 bases from J; bases unmatched to any gene: 9. The CDR3 is 16 amino acids. CDR3 sequence reads: CASSPTSGSVRNEQFF. CDR3 coding DNA: TGTGCCAGCTCACCGACTAGCGGGTCGGTTCGAAATGAGCAGTTCTTC.

The rearrangement joins TRBV11-2 to TRBJ1-2; D is ambiguous. The CDR3 extends over 12 amino acids. Trimming removed 1 base at V and 7 bases at J, with 7 bases between. Germline V gene sequence: CDR1 SGHAT, CDR2 FQNNGV. This chain's CDR3 is CASSLGLGGYTF. Here the CDR3 DNA reads TGTGCCAGCAGCTTAGGTCTAGGTGGCTACACCTTC.

The chain carries TRBV19 and TRBJ2-3; D might be TRBD2 (5 bases). Germline V gives CDR1 LNHDA, CDR2 SQIVND (reference sequence). This CDR3 has 13 residues. Trimming removed 4 bases at V and 5 bases at J, with 10 bases between. CDR3 nucleotide sequence: TGTGCCAGTAGTACCCCGGGAATAGATACGCAGTATTTT. Its protein product is CASSTPGIDTQYF.

The count of this clone is one. The CDR3 DNA follows: TGTGCCAGCAGTGGGGGCGGTACGCAGTATTTT. Translating it yields CASSGGGTQYF. The V and J genes are TRBV25-1 and TRBJ2-3, with TRBD1 as a possible D gene (5 bases). V lost 4 bases to trimming and J lost 8 bases, with 7 bases between them. CDR1 and CDR2 from the germline V gene are MGHDK and SYGVNS. This CDR3 region has 11 residues.

This chain joins TRBV18 and TRBJ1-1; the D gene is possibly TRBD1 (6 bases). V was shortened by 3 bases and J by 2 bases, with 13 bases between the two germline ends. The CDR3 is made up of 15 amino acids. Germline loops: CDR1 KGHSH, CDR2 LQKENI. The CDR3, as DNA: TGTGCCAGCTCACCTCTTGGGGACACCAACACTGAAGCTTTCTTT. Its protein product is CASSPLGDTNTEAFF.

This clone was counted a single time. Other DNA sequences in this sample translate to the same CDR3. The chain employs TRBV5-1 and TRBJ1-5; D is unresolved. With 0 bases removed from V and 5 bases from J, the gap between germline ends came to 6 bases. The CDR3 is 13 amino acids. Germline CDR1 reads SGHRS; CDR2 reads YFSETQ. The CDR3 spells CASSLERDQPQHF. The DNA of the CDR3 is TGCGCCAGCAGCTTGGAGCGGGATCAGCCCCAGCATTTT.

This clone has just one count. The chain couples TRBV24-1 to TRBJ2-1; 13 positions agree with TRBD2. Trimming cost V 4 bases and J 10 bases; bases outside gene matches: 9. The CDR3 runs 16 residues. From germline, CDR1 is KGHDR and CDR2 SFDVKD. CDR3 sequence reads: CATSDSGLAGAPEQFF. As DNA, the CDR3 is TGTGCCACCAGTGACTCCGGACTAGCGGGAGCACCCGAGCAGTTCTTC.

The V call is TRBV7-2, the J call TRBJ1-2, with 7 bases fitting TRBD1. CDR3 size: 15 residues. V lost 5 bases to trimming and J lost 5 bases; unmatched junction nucleotides: 11. Germline CDR1 reads SGHTA; CDR2 reads FQGNSA. CDR3 loop: CASSPSPGQSYGYTF. The DNA of the CDR3 is TGTGCCAGCAGCCCTTCGCCGGGACAGTCATATGGCTACACCTTC.

The V call is TRBV4-3, the J call TRBJ2-7, with 8 bases fitting TRBD1. V dropped 2 bases and J dropped 0; count of bases not matched to a gene: 6. Germline lookup yields CDR1 LGHNA and CDR2 YSLEER. CDR3 length equals 16 residues. CDR3 region: CASSQSWTGSSYEQYF. The CDR3 DNA reads TGCGCCAGCAGCCAATCATGGACAGGGAGCTCCTACGAGCAGTACTTC.

V is TRBV5-1 and J is TRBJ2-3; D is possibly TRBD2 (5 bases). From germline, CDR1 is SGHRS and CDR2 YFSETQ. V gave up 1 base and J gave up 2 bases, with 8 bases separating them. The CDR3 is 14 residues long. CDR3 in DNA: TGCGCCAGCAGCTTGCAGCGGCACACAGATACGCAGTATTTT. This translates into CASSLQRHTDTQYF. Combining the CDR3 with reference TRBV5-1 and TRBJ2-3 gives the whole variable domain KAGVTQTPRYLIKTRGQQVTLSCSPISGHRSVSWYQQTPGQGLQFLFEYFSETQRNKGNFPGRFSGRQFSNSRSEMNVSTLELGDSALYLCASSLQRHTDTQYFGPGTRLTVL.

This chain uses TRBV5-1 with TRBJ2-1; 9 positions match TRBD1. Trimming cost V 2 bases and J 5 bases; bases outside gene matches: 8. Germline CDR1 SGHRS, CDR2 YFSETQ. The CDR3 loop spans 16 amino acids. Here the CDR3 reads CASSFNRDRVDNEQFF. CDR3 in DNA: TGCGCCAGCAGCTTCAACCGGGACAGGGTGGACAATGAGCAGTTCTTC.

The chain uses TRBV19 and TRBJ1-5, with 10 bases aligning to TRBD1. V dropped 4 bases and J dropped 4; count of bases not matched to a gene: 4. CDR3 length: 15 residues. Germline CDR1 is LNHDA and CDR2 is SQIVND (reference sequence). The CDR3, as DNA: TGTGCCAGTAGTAAAGACAGGGGGCTTAATCAGCCCCAGCATTTT. Amino acid sequence: CASSKDRGLNQPQHF.

CDR3 loop: CASSYQGNIQYF. In DNA, the CDR3 is TGTGCCAGCAGCTACCAGGGGAACATTCAGTACTTC. The chain is built from TRBV5-6 and TRBJ2-4; D is perhaps TRBD1 (6 bases). Trimming cost V 3 bases and J 7 bases, with 8 bases left between them. The CDR3 covers 12 residues. Germline CDR1 reads SGHDT; CDR2 reads YYEEEE.

The rearrangement uses TRBV15 and TRBJ2-7, with D possibly matching TRBD1 (6 bases). V was clipped by 0 bases and J by 5 bases, with 14 bases between them. The CDR3 runs 15 residues. Germline V gene lookup returns CDR1 LNHNV and CDR2 YYDKDF (reference sequence). CDR3 in amino acids: CATSRDRGALHEQYF. CDR3 DNA sequence: TGTGCCACCAGCAGAGACAGGGGTGCTCTCCACGAGCAGTACTTC.

This clone was seen just once. The chain combines TRBV5-1 with TRBJ1-4; 12 nucleotides align to TRBD1. Germline V gene lookup returns CDR1 SGHRS and CDR2 YFSETQ. CDR3 size: 18 residues. V gave up 0 bases and J gave up 7 bases; unmatched junction bases: 10. CDR3 DNA sequence: TGCGCCAGCAGCTTGGCTCCGGGACAGGGGGCGCGGGGTGAAAAACTGTTTTTT. Protein product: CASSLAPGQGARGEKLFF.

V is TRBV19 and J is TRBJ1-5; 10 positions match TRBD1. Germline lookup yields CDR1 LNHDA and CDR2 SQIVND (reference sequence). J lost 4 bases, V lost 7 bases, and 7 bases had no gene match. The CDR3 spans 15 residues. The DNA of the CDR3 is TGTGCCAGTAACGCGGGACAGGGGTCGAATCAGCCCCAGCATTTT. It encodes CASNAGQGSNQPQHF.

J is TRBJ2-5 and V is TRBV19, with 10 bases aligning to TRBD2. The germline CDR1 and CDR2 sequences are LNHDA and SQIVND (reference sequence). This CDR3 is 16 amino acids long. The J segment lost 5 bases and the V segment lost 5 bases, leaving 11 bases of the junction unmatched. The CDR3 DNA reads as TGTGCCAGTAGTGAGGGGAGTAGCGGGAGGTGGGAGACCCAGTACTTC. Its protein product is CASSEGSSGRWETQYF. The variable domain in full, completed from reference TRBV19 and TRBJ2-5, reads DGGITQSPKYLFRKEGQNVTLSCEQNLNHDAMYWYRQDPGQGLRLIYYSQIVNDFQKGDIAEGYSVSREKKESFPLTVTSAQKNPTAFYLCASSEGSSGRWETQYFGPGTRLLVL.

This rearrangement joins TRBV6-2 or TRBV6-3 to TRBJ1-1, with 7 bases aligning to TRBD1. Germline CDR1 is MNHEY and CDR2 is SVGEGT. With 2 bases clipped from V and 4 bases from J, the junction kept 7 bases outside the gene matches. The CDR3 runs to 15 residues. The CDR3 DNA is TGTGCCAGCAGTTACCCAGTGACAGGGCTCACTGAAGCTTTCTTT. Its translation is CASSYPVTGLTEAFF.

The count of this clone is one. The rearrangement links TRBV2 to TRBJ2-5; 11 nucleotides agree with TRBD2. The trim removed 2 bases at V and 2 bases at J, leaving 4 bases unmatched. The CDR3 length is 16 residues. CDR1 is SNHLY, CDR2 FYNNEI, per germline. The CDR3 DNA sequence: TGTGCCAGCAGTGAATGGACTAGCGGGCCACAAGAGACCCAGTACTTC. This encodes CASSEWTSGPQETQYF.

The chain uses TRBV10-3 and TRBJ2-5, with TRBD2 matching over 7 bases. The V segment lost 3 bases and the J segment 5 bases; nucleotides outside the gene matches: 6. CDR1 and CDR2 (germline): ENHRY, SYGVKD. The CDR3 spans 14 residues. This CDR3 is CAISDRAGEETQYF. The CDR3 nucleotides read TGTGCCATCAGTGACCGGGCGGGAGAGGAGACCCAGTACTTC.

The rearrangement uses TRBV6-5 and TRBJ1-3, with 9 bases lining up with TRBD1. The CDR3 covers 15 residues. The trim removed 3 bases at V and 4 bases at J, leaving 4 bases unmatched. Germline V CDR1 and CDR2: MNHEY, SVGAGI. The CDR3 nucleotides are TGTGCCAGCAGTTATACAGGGGGCTTGGGAAACACCATATATTTT. Translating gives CASSYTGGLGNTIYF.

This chain joins TRBV6-5 and TRBJ2-7, with TRBD1 matching over 10 bases. With 6 bases clipped from V and 13 bases from J, the junction kept 12 bases outside the gene matches. Germline CDR1 MNHEY, CDR2 SVGAGI. This CDR3 region has 13 residues. The CDR3 loop is CASSLVFDRGLYF. In DNA, the CDR3 is TGTGCCAGCAGCTTAGTTTTCGACAGGGGGCTATACTTC.

This rearrangement joins TRBV6-6 to TRBJ1-1; no firm D call. The CDR3 is made up of 13 amino acids. Germline loops: CDR1 MNHNY, CDR2 SVGAGI (reference sequence). Trimming removed 6 bases from V and 1 base from J, with 9 bases in between. CDR3 loop: CASRRRGNTEAFF. The CDR3 bases are TGTGCCAGCAGGAGACGGGGGAACACTGAAGCTTTCTTT.

This clone showed up just a few times. The V and J genes are TRBV2 and TRBJ1-2; maybe TRBD1 (5 bases). Germline CDR1 SNHLY, CDR2 FYNNEI. CDR3 length equals 14 residues. V lost 7 bases, J lost 2 bases, and 14 bases lay in between. The CDR3 spells CASTGEGPNYGYTF. In nucleotides, the CDR3 is TGTGCCAGCACCGGGGAGGGGCCGAACTATGGCTACACCTTC.